The subject of this entry is one T cell receptor beta chain. Clones were sequenced by immunoSEQ multiplex PCR, and TCRdb holds only the in-frame ones, with some missing. Of tens of thousands of clones listed, about 87% are singletons. These data belong to a study of control samples from healthy donors and cancer patients. The germline V gene encodes CDR1 KGHDR and CDR2 SFDVKD. V gave up 4 bases and J gave up 5 bases, with 3 bases separating them. The CDR3 has 11 residues. The sequencing input was blood. The chain links TRBV24-1 to TRBJ2-3; unclear D gene. The TCR sequence derives from a woman between 65 and 79 years old in good health. Here the CDR3 reads CATSEGDTQYF. The DNA of the CDR3 is TGTGCCACCAGTGAGGGAGATACGCAGTATTTT.